The 26 T cell receptor beta chains in this list originate from one sample, sequenced in a study of T cells after yellow fever vaccination. TCRdb ran MiXCR on the 5' RACE reads and lists one entry per CDR3 protein. The sample lists 450,000 to 600,000 distinct CDR3 sequences; roughly 14% were seen once. The sequences come from PBMCs, collected on the day of the yellow fever booster vaccination. The receptors stem from a man younger than 45 who received the YFV17D yellow fever vaccine.

J is TRBJ1-1 and V is TRBV7-3; D is undetermined. The V end was cut by 0 bases, the J end by 2 bases, with 10 bases between. In germline, CDR1 is SGHTA, CDR2 FQGTGA. There are 15 residues in the CDR3. CDR3 sequence reads: CASSLTGGSNTEAFF. The DNA for the CDR3 is TGTGCCAGCAGCTTAACCGGTGGAAGTAACACTGAAGCTTTCTTT.

This clonotype was picked up a small number of times. The chain links TRBV7-9 to TRBJ2-1; possibly TRBD1 or TRBD2 for D (5 bases each). The CDR3 totals 16 residues. V was pared by 5 bases and J by 2 bases, with 16 bases between. CDR1 is SEHNR, CDR2 FQNEAQ, per germline (reference sequence). The CDR3 DNA reads TGTGCCAGCAGCCACACGGGGACGAAGACCTACAATGAGCAGTTCTTC. Its translation is CASSHTGTKTYNEQFF.

This clonotype came up many times. The chain recombines TRBV29-1 with TRBJ2-7, with a possible D match to TRBD1 (5 bases). Germline values: CDR1 SQVTM, CDR2 ANQGSEA. The CDR3 is made up of 11 amino acids. V was clipped by 7 bases and J by 4 bases, with 11 bases between them. CDR3 in DNA: TGCAGCGCTACCAGGGAATACGAGCAGTACTTC. Translating it yields CSATREYEQYF.

This clonotype turned up a few times. CDR3 loop: CSAPTQSGSRSDTQYF. The CDR3 bases are TGCAGTGCTCCCACCCAGAGCGGGAGTAGGTCAGATACGCAGTATTTT. V is TRBV20-1 and J is TRBJ2-3, with TRBD2 identical over 8 bases. Germline V gene lookup returns CDR1 DFQATT and CDR2 SNEGSKA (reference sequence). This CDR3 is built from 16 residues. Trimming took 5 bases from V and 4 from J; bases not matched to a gene: 14.

This clonotype was seen a handful of times. CDR3 DNA: TGCGCCAGCAGCGCCCCGGACAGGGGTGAGACTGAAGCTTTCTTT. Protein: CASSAPDRGETEAFF. The chain couples TRBV5-1 to TRBJ1-1, with 9 nucleotides matching TRBD1. This CDR3 has 15 residues. Germline CDR1 and CDR2: SGHRS and YFSETQ. The V segment lost 4 bases and the J segment 5 bases; nucleotides outside the gene matches: 9.

This clonotype was seen more than once but under ten times. The chain couples TRBV12-3 or TRBV12-4 to TRBJ2-1; no definite D call. The CDR3 contains 16 residues. Trimming pared 3 bases from V and 0 bases from J, leaving 12 bases between. In DNA form, the CDR3 reads TGTGCCAGCAGTTTTAGTATGGTAAGCTCCTACAATGAGCAGTTCTTC. It specifies CASSFSMVSSYNEQFF.

V gene TRBV5-6 combines with J gene TRBJ2-3; TRBD2 agrees at 7 bases. V dropped 3 bases and J dropped 5; count of bases not matched to a gene: 6. Germline CDR1 is SGHDT and CDR2 is YYEEEE. The CDR3 length is 14 residues. In DNA, the CDR3 is TGTGCCAGCAGCTCGACTAGCTCAGGAGATACGCAGTATTTT. Protein product: CASSSTSSGDTQYF.

The CDR3 protein is CASSAEARGEKLFF. The CDR3 DNA reads TGTGCCAGCAGCGCCGAGGCCCGGGGTGAAAAACTGTTTTTT. The chain uses TRBV7-2 and TRBJ1-4; D is unclear. This CDR3 spans 14 amino acids. The germline gives CDR1 SGHTA, CDR2 FQGNSA. V was trimmed by 5 bases and J by 7 bases, leaving 14 bases between them.

At least ten counts were recorded for this clonotype. This rearrangement joins TRBV23-1 to TRBJ2-5; 7 nucleotides line up with TRBD1. TRBV23-1 is noted as an ORF with a role that remains uncertain. Unmatched junction bases numbered 6, after V lost 9 bases and J lost 2 bases. The CDR3 extends over 13 amino acids. CDR3 residues: CAREKGQQETQYF. In DNA, the CDR3 is TGCGCCAGAGAGAAGGGACAGCAAGAGACCCAGTACTTC.

The chain links TRBV20-1 to TRBJ2-7, with D unresolved. Germline CDR1 DFQATT, CDR2 SNEGSKA (reference sequence). Trimming shortened V by 1 base and J by 2 bases, and 9 bases separated the two germline ends. This CDR3 has 13 amino acids. CDR3 amino acids: CSARVAQTYEQYF. The CDR3, as DNA: TGCAGTGCTAGAGTGGCACAGACCTACGAGCAGTACTTC.

This clonotype was seen many times. V usage is TRBV14 and J usage is TRBJ2-2, with a possible D match to TRBD1 (5 bases). The germline V gene encodes CDR1 SGHDN and CDR2 FVKESK. The CDR3 is 14 residues long. Trimming cost V 3 bases and J 5 bases, with 10 bases left between them. Written as DNA, the CDR3 is TGTGCCAGCAGCCAGTCGACAGTTACCGGGGAGCTGTTTTTT. Translation: CASSQSTVTGELFF. Based on the CDR3 plus reference TRBV14 and TRBJ2-2, the full variable domain is EAGVTQFPSHSVIEKGQTVTLRCDPISGHDNLYWYRRVMGKEIKFLLHFVKESKQDESGMPNNRFLAERTGGTYSTLKVQPAELEDSGVYFCASSQSTVTGELFFGEGSRLTVL.

The rearrangement links TRBV5-8 to TRBJ1-5; D call uncertain. CDR1 and CDR2 (germline): SGHTS, YDEGEE. The CDR3 totals 14 residues. V lost 7 bases to trimming and J lost 2 bases, with 13 bases between them. Written as DNA, the CDR3 is TGTGCCAGCCAGCCGGGGTTTGGCAATCAGCCCCAGCATTTT. This gives the protein CASQPGFGNQPQHF. Full variable domain (missing parts from reference TRBV5-8 and TRBJ1-5): EAGVTQSPTHLIKTRGQQATLRCSPISGHTSVYWYQQALGLGLQFLLWYDEGEERNRGNFPPRFSGRQFPNYSSELNVNALELEDSALYLCASQPGFGNQPQHFGDGTRLSIL.

This clonotype was picked up a small number of times. The chain is built from TRBV18 and TRBJ1-2; D may be TRBD1 (5 bases). Deletions cut 3 bases from V and 2 bases from J, with 10 bases between. The CDR3 sequence is 14 residues long. In germline, CDR1 is KGHSH, CDR2 LQKENI. The CDR3 sequence is CASSPAGPNYGYTF. CDR3 in DNA: TGTGCCAGCTCACCGGCGGGGCCGAACTATGGCTACACCTTC.

V usage is TRBV10-3 and J usage is TRBJ2-1; TRBD2 matches at 7 bases. This CDR3 is 14 amino acids long. J gave up 7 bases and V 9 bases, and 12 bases lay outside the gene matches. Germline V gene lookup returns CDR1 ENHRY and CDR2 SYGVKD. The CDR3 sequence: CAMASSSGLNEQFF. For the CDR3, the DNA is TGTGCCATGGCCTCGTCTAGCGGCTTAAATGAGCAGTTCTTC.

This clonotype occurred a few times. The V call is TRBV5-1, the J call TRBJ1-5; 7 nucleotides match TRBD1. V lost 1 base to trimming and J lost 6 bases; unmatched junction nucleotides: 7. Germline V lookup: CDR1 SGHRS, CDR2 YFSETQ. CDR3 size: 15 residues. CDR3 in DNA: TGCGCCAGCAGCTTGTGGCCAGGGGGAGCTCAGCCCCAGCATTTT. This gives the protein CASSLWPGGAQPQHF. The variable domain in full, completed from reference TRBV5-1 and TRBJ1-5, reads KAGVTQTPRYLIKTRGQQVTLSCSPISGHRSVSWYQQTPGQGLQFLFEYFSETQRNKGNFPGRFSGRQFSNSRSEMNVSTLELGDSALYLCASSLWPGGAQPQHFGDGTRLSIL.

This clonotype was recorded a few times. In DNA form, the CDR3 reads TGTGCCAGCACGACTAGCGGGAGGAACTACAATGAGCAGTTCTTC. Residues: CASTTSGRNYNEQFF. The chain is built from TRBV18 and TRBJ2-1, with 13 bases that match TRBD2. This CDR3 is built from 15 residues. V was pared by 8 bases and J by 3 bases, with 4 bases of the junction left unmatched. Germline V gene sequence: CDR1 KGHSH, CDR2 LQKENI.

At least ten counts were recorded for this clonotype. The rearrangement joins TRBV12-3 or TRBV12-4 to TRBJ2-5, with a possible D match to TRBD2 (5 bases). V was pared by 4 bases and J by 10 bases, with 10 bases between. The CDR3 sequence is 11 residues long. This CDR3 is CASSSQRGQYF. The CDR3 DNA reads as TGTGCCAGCAGTTCCCAACGGGGCCAGTACTTC.

This clonotype was seen only a few times. V and J are TRBV2 and TRBJ2-1; no firm D call. The CDR3 runs to 11 residues. Germline loops: CDR1 SNHLY, CDR2 FYNNEI. V was clipped by 8 bases and J by 2 bases, with 4 bases between them. The CDR3 region has the DNA TGTGCCAGCGCTCCCTACAATGAGCAGTTCTTC. Residues: CASAPYNEQFF.

The sample holds one count of this clonotype. The V call is TRBV20-1, the J call TRBJ2-7; D is undetermined. The ends were cut back, 4 bases at V and 5 bases at J, with 9 bases in the middle. Germline assignment: CDR1 DFQATT and CDR2 SNEGSKA (reference sequence). CDR3 length: 11 amino acids. The CDR3, as DNA: TGCAGTGCTATAAAATCGGACGAGCAGTACTTC. Protein: CSAIKSDEQYF.

This clonotype was seen a few times. CDR3 sequence (DNA): TGCAGCGCCGCTCCCCCGCAGGATACGCAGTATTTT. This encodes CSAAPPQDTQYF. The V gene is TRBV29-1, the J gene TRBJ2-3, with D unclear. The CDR3 totals 12 residues. The V end was cut by 7 bases, the J end by 6 bases, with 14 bases between. CDR1 and CDR2 from the germline V gene are SQVTM and ANQGSEA.

This clonotype appeared a few times. This chain uses TRBV12-3 or TRBV12-4 with TRBJ2-5; 7 bases agree with TRBD1. The CDR3 is 12 residues long. After removal of 6 bases from V and 5 bases from J, the junction contained 3 bases not matched to a gene. DNA for the CDR3: TGTGCCAGCAGACAGGGGTGGGAGACCCAGTACTTC. Protein: CASRQGWETQYF.

This clonotype was observed a handful of times. The chain is built from TRBV30 and TRBJ1-2, with a weak D call TRBD1 (6 bases). This CDR3 contains 15 residues. Germline V lookup: CDR1 GTSNPN, CDR2 SVGIG (reference sequence). V lost 0 bases and J 4 bases, leaving 15 bases between the germline ends. CDR3 in DNA: TGTGCCTGGAGTGTGGGGGGGGCCAGAACCTATGGCTACACCTTC. Translated: CAWSVGGARTYGYTF.

V gene TRBV19 combines with J gene TRBJ2-7, with 10 bases fitting TRBD2. Trimming cost V 4 bases and J 1 base; bases outside gene matches: 1. Germline-derived CDR1 and CDR2 are LNHDA and SQIVND (reference sequence). The CDR3 loop spans 14 amino acids. The CDR3 spells CASSTSGRSYEQYF. The CDR3 DNA sequence: TGTGCCAGTAGTACTAGCGGGAGATCCTACGAGCAGTACTTC.

This clonotype was seen more than once but under ten times. The V call is TRBV30, the J call TRBJ2-7, with 9 bases lining up with TRBD1. V dropped 4 bases and J dropped 3; count of bases not matched to a gene: 7. The CDR3 has 14 amino acids. The germline CDR1 and CDR2 sequences are GTSNPN and SVGIG (reference sequence). Written as DNA, the CDR3 is TGTGCCTGGAAGAGACCGGGACAGGGCTACGAGCAGTACTTC. It encodes CAWKRPGQGYEQYF.

This clonotype was counted a few times. The chain is built from TRBV27 and TRBJ2-3; possible D gene TRBD2, 6 bases. V dropped 0 bases and J dropped 3 bases, with 19 bases sitting between them. Germline V lookup: CDR1 MNHEY, CDR2 SMNVEV (reference sequence). The CDR3 loop spans 18 amino acids. CDR3 bases: TGTGCCAGCAGTTTATCGAGGAGGGCTCTGAGCGGGACAGATACGCAGTATTTT. Protein sequence: CASSLSRRALSGTDTQYF.

The chain recombines TRBV6-1 with TRBJ1-3; D not certain. This CDR3 comprises 15 residues. Germline CDR1 MNHNS, CDR2 SASEGT. Deletions cut 6 bases from V and 4 bases from J, with 16 bases between. The CDR3 DNA sequence: TGTGCCAGCAGCGCGGATCCGAACGGGGGAAACACCATATATTTT. Residues: CASSADPNGGNTIYF.